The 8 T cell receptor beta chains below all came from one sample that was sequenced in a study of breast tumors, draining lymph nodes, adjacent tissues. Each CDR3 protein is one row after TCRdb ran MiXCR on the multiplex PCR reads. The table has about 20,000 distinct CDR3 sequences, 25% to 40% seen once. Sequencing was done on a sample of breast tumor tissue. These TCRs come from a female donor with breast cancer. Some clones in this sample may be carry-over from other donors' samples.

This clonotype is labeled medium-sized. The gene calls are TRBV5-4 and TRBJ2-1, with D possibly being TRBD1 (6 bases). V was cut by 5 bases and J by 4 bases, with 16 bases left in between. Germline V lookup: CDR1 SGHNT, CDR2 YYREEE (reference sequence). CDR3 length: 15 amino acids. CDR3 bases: TGTGCCAGCAGTCCCGGGACACGAATTTACAATGAGCAGTTCTTC. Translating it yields CASSPGTRIYNEQFF.

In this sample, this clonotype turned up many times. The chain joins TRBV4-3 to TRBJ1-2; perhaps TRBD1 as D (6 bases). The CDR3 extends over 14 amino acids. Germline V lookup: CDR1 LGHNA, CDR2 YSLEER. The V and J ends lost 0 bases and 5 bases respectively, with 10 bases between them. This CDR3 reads CASSQDWQGYGYTF. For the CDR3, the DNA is TGCGCCAGCAGCCAAGATTGGCAGGGGTATGGCTACACCTTC.

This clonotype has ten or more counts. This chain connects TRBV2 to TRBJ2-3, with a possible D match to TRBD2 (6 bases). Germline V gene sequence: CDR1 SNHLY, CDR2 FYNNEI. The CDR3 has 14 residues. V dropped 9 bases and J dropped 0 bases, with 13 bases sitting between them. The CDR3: CARSVGGSTDTQYF. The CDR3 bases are TGTGCCAGGTCTGTCGGGGGAAGCACAGATACGCAGTATTTT.

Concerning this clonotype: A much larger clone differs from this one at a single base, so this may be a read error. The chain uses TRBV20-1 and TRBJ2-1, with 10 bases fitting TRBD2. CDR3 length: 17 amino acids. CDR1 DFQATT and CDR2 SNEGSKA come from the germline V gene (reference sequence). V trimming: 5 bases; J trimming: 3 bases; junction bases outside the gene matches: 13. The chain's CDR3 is CSAPDLQREGSYNEQFF. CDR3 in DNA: TGCAGTGCTCCTGACCTTCAGCGGGAGGGGAGCTACAATGAGCAGTTCTTC.

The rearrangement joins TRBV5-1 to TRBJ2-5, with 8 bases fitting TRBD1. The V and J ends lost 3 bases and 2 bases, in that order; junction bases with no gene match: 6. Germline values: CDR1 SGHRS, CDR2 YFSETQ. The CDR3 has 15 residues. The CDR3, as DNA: TGCGCCAGCAGCTCCACAGGGGGGCAGCAAGAGACCCAGTACTTC. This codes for CASSSTGGQQETQYF.

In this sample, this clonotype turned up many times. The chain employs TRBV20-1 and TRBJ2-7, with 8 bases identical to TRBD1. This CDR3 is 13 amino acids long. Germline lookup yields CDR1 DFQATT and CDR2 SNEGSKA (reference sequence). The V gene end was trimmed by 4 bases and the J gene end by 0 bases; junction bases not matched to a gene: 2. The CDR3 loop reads CSAMTGASYEQYF. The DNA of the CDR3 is TGCAGTGCTATGACAGGGGCCTCCTACGAGCAGTACTTC.

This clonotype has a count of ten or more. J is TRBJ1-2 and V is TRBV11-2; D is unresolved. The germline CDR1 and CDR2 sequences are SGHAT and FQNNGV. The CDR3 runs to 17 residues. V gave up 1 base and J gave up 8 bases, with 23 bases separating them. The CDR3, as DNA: TGTGCCAGCAGCTTAGTGTCTGACGGGCAAGGCCGACGAGGCTACACCTTC. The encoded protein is CASSLVSDGQGRRGYTF.

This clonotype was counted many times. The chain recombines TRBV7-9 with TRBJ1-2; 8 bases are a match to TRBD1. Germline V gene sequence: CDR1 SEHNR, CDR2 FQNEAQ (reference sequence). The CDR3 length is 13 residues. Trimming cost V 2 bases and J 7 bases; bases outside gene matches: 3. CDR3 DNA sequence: TGTGCCAGCAGCTTATGGACAGGGCTTGGCTACACCTTC. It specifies CASSLWTGLGYTF.